This T cell receptor (beta chain) was sequenced during a study of early stage breast cancer tumors. Overall study context: Of 15 to 20 invasive breast tumors, about 12 were hormone receptor-positive, HER2-negative. Study findings and constraints: Comparing each tissue with blood distinguished tumor from normal in most of the 16 patients.

This normal breast sample came from a site roughly 1.9-4.5 cm away from the tumor. Often about 90-310 mg of normal breast tissue was needed for DNA. Regarding this clone: The antigen remains unidentified.

Produced via immunoSEQ multiplex PCR; TCRdb's table is partial and in-frame only. This table has around 9,000 clones, around 75% appearing once. Deletions cut 0 bases from V and 5 bases from J, with 11 bases between. Looked up from germline, CDR1 is SGHTA and CDR2 is FQGNSA. This CDR3 is 15 amino acids long. The sequenced material came from normal breast tissue next to the tumor. The TCR originated in a person in their 60s with breast cancer. The chain joins TRBV7-2 to TRBJ2-1, with D possibly being TRBD2 (6 bases). CDR3 coding DNA: TGTGCCAGCAGCTTAGCGCGGGGTAGCAACAATGAGCAGTTCTTC. Protein: CASSLARGSNNEQFF.